This T cell receptor (beta chain) originates from a study of neoadjuvant anti-PD-1 for oral cavity cancer. Study context: Patients without progression got a fourth dose around day 43.

This clone was seen only a few times. Germline V gene sequence: CDR1 SGDLS, CDR2 YYNGEE. Trimming cost V 3 bases and J 2 bases, with 12 bases left between them. The CDR3 contains 15 residues. This sample's time point: after neoadjuvant nivolumab, at surgical resection. PBMCs were not maintained or expanded in culture before analysis. Six replicates per PBMC sample, mostly from roughly 450 ng of genomic DNA. Here immunoSEQ multiplex PCR was the method, and the copy in TCRdb shows in-frame clones only, minus some. The data show around 13,000 clones, roughly 82% seen once. V is TRBV9 and J is TRBJ2-1; possibly TRBD2 for D (6 bases). The material sequenced was PBMCs, taken after nivolumab (anti-PD-1) treatment. The source of this sequence is a person aged 35 to 85 with oral cavity squamous cell carcinoma. CDR3 amino acids: CASSERETTYNEQFF. For the CDR3, the DNA is TGTGCCAGCAGCGAACGGGAGACTACCTACAATGAGCAGTTCTTC.